The rows below give T cell receptor beta chains drawn from one sample of a study of OX40 agonist ivuxolimab in advanced cancers. Repertoires were generated with immunoSEQ multiplex PCR, while TCRdb's copy carries only in-frame clones and drops some. Of approximately 82,000 clones in the sample, around 90% were seen once. Sequencing used CD4+ or CD8+ T cells sorted from blood, obtained in a trial of the OX40 agonist ivuxolimab. All receptors come from an adult with an advanced solid tumor such as melanoma, head and neck, liver or kidney cancer. The CDR3 runs from the conserved cysteine through the conserved F or W. D genes are given only for firm matches. Size is omitted from some rows. Given values are once, few, many or a class for expanded clones.

abundance	len	v_gene	j_gene	d_gene	CDR3nt	CDR3aa
NA	12	TRBV9	TRBJ2-3	NA	TGTGCCAGCAGCCCCCCGGAGGGTACGCAGTATTTT	CASSPPEGTQYF
NA	15	TRBV6-8	TRBJ1-5	NA	TGTGCCAGCAGTTACTCATTCAGCAGAGATCAGCCCCAGCATTTT	CASSYSFSRDQPQHF
NA	16	TRBV9	TRBJ2-3	TRBD2	TGTGCCAGCAGCTCCCAGTATGGGACTAGCATAGATACGCAGTATTTT	CASSSQYGTSIDTQYF
NA	13	TRBV6-1	TRBJ1-1	TRBD1	TGTGCCAGCAAGCCGGGACAGGGCTCCCAAGCTTTCTTT	CASKPGQGSQAFF
NA	11	TRBV25-1	TRBJ2-1	NA	TGTGCCAGCAGGAGGGGGAGGGAGCAGTTCTTC	CASRRGREQFF
NA	14	TRBV7-9	TRBJ2-1	NA	TGTGCCAGCAGTTCTGGGGGAGGCACGAATGAGCAGTTCTTC	CASSSGGGTNEQFF
NA	18	TRBV5-1	TRBJ2-1	NA	TGCGCCAGCAGCTTCGGCTTACTTTCCCAGAGCACCTACAATGAGCAGTTCTTC	CASSFGLLSQSTYNEQFF
NA	13	TRBV5-1	TRBJ2-1	TRBD2	TGCGCCAGCAGCGTGCGGGGGTACAATGAGCAGTTCTTC	CASSVRGYNEQFF
NA	10	TRBV29-1	TRBJ2-1	NA	TGCAGCGTTGGAGGGAATGAGCAGTTCTTC	CSVGGNEQFF
NA	15	TRBV5-4	TRBJ1-2	NA	TGTGCCAGCAGCTTGGGGGACAACTGGGGCTATGGCTACACCTTC	CASSLGDNWGYGYTF
NA	13	TRBV11-2	TRBJ1-2	TRBD1	TGTGCCAGCAGACCTACAGGGGTCTATGGCTACACCTTC	CASRPTGVYGYTF
few	13	TRBV30	TRBJ1-1	NA	TGTGCCTGGAGTGTAATAGAAAACACTGAAGCTTTCTTT	CAWSVIENTEAFF
NA	12	TRBV14	TRBJ2-4	NA	TGTGCCAGCAGCCAAGTCGGTGCCGTTCAGTACTTC	CASSQVGAVQYF
NA	13	TRBV9	TRBJ2-3	NA	TGTGCCAGCAGCGTACGGGGCACAGATACGCAGTATTTT	CASSVRGTDTQYF
NA	15	TRBV30	TRBJ1-5	NA	TGTGCCTGGACCCCGGGAGGGGGAGGGCATCAGCCCCAGCATTTT	CAWTPGGGGHQPQHF
once	17	TRBV7-8	TRBJ1-1	NA	TGTGCCAGCAGCTTTGCGGGGTCGCCCCTCGTGAACACTGAAGCTTTCTTT	CASSFAGSPLVNTEAFF
NA	15	TRBV7-9	TRBJ1-3	NA	TGTGCCAGCAGCCAAAGTCGGGTCTCTGGAAACACCATATATTTT	CASSQSRVSGNTIYF
NA	18	TRBV7-8	TRBJ1-5	TRBD1	TGTGCCAGCAGCTTAAGATGGACAGGGGAATTGAGCAATCAGCCCCAGCATTTT	CASSLRWTGELSNQPQHF
once	14	TRBV6-5	TRBJ2-7	TRBD1	TGTGCCAGCAGTACCCGACAGGGTTGGAACGAGCAGTACTTC	CASSTRQGWNEQYF
NA	13	TRBV7-3	TRBJ2-7	NA	TGTGCCAGCAGCTTACTGGACTCCTACGAGCAGTACTTC	CASSLLDSYEQYF
NA	12	TRBV5-6	TRBJ2-5	NA	TGTGCCAGCAGCTCCGTTCAAGAGACCCAGTACTTC	CASSSVQETQYF
NA	14	TRBV6-5	TRBJ1-1	NA	TGTGCCAGCAGTTACCGGGGCCCTGACACTGAAGCTTTCTTT	CASSYRGPDTEAFF